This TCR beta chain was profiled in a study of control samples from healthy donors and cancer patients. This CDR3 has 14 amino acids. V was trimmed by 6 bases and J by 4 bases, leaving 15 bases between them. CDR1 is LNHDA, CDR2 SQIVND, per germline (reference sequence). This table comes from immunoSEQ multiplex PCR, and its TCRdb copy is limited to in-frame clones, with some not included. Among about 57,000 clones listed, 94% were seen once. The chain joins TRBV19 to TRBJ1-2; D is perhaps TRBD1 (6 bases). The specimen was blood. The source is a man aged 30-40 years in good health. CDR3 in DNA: TGTGCCAGTAGGCCCCCCAAGGGGGGCTATGGCTACACCTTC. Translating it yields CASRPPKGGYGYTF.